A selection of T cell receptor beta chains follows, all from one sample in a study of blood T cells in healthy people across ages. TCRdb passed the 5' RACE reads through MiXCR, listing each CDR3 protein once. The sample holds around 1,600,000 distinct CDR3 sequences, about 42% seen once. Input material: blood. The origin of the receptors is a woman aged 18-30 years in good health. The CDR3 runs from the conserved cysteine through the conserved F or W.

V gene	CDR3 protein
TRBV20-1	CSASPGTGESYEQYF
TRBV6-5	CASSPLDRATNEKLFF
TRBV29-1	CSVKGHGQETQYF
TRBV5-1	CASSLSPSASYEQYF
TRBV21-1	CASSSQESGEADTEAFF
TRBV7-9	CASSLSGQIRGNYSYTF
TRBV7-9	CASSLGGLAGINEQFF
TRBV20-1	CSARTGDDIQYF
TRBV7-7	CASSLGPTVLNEQYF
TRBV4-1	CASSPYGPYEQYF
TRBV6-5	CASSYRTGSGETQYF
TRBV7-2	CASSSASGQTAKNIQYF
TRBV7-9	CASSYDRGETQYF
TRBV2	CASSEARLAGATAYNEQFF
TRBV4-3	CASSQDRTQYF
TRBV20-1	CSARAPRQGHYGYTF
TRBV15	CATSRANDANEQFF
TRBV9	CASSVGGGSVKTQYF
TRBV12-3/TRBV12-4	CASRDIWSRDEQFF
TRBV12-3/TRBV12-4	CASSLALGPTGGYTF
TRBV12-3/TRBV12-4	CASSLMTRLKGTGVNEQFF
TRBV5-1	CASSLNYHTDTQYF
TRBV6-2/TRBV6-3	CASSYPRDGNSNQPQHF
TRBV10-3	CAISEVGGGAGEAFF
TRBV21-1	CASSKQLAASTPYEQYF
TRBV9	CASSPEGLAVYNEQFF
TRBV25-1	CASSAIGYEQYF
TRBV20-1	CSARSGGRFEAFF
TRBV12-3/TRBV12-4	CASSKGQGARETQYF
TRBV6-2/TRBV6-3	CASSYPETAYYGYTF
TRBV7-2	CASSSTGLAFEQYF
TRBV7-9	CASSSGWDGHEQYF
TRBV5-5	CASSAGTLHYEQYF
TRBV4-1	CASSQGPNNEQFF
TRBV20-1	CSARSGLGSYNEQFF
TRBV20-1	CSARDLGGQLSDEQFF
TRBV7-2	CAGSLGWVNEKLFF
TRBV20-1	CSARDEARGYRYEQYF
TRBV7-2	CASSTGPATEAFF
TRBV20-1	CSAQVGAHNQPQHF
TRBV27	CASSTTGTGSYNEQFF
TRBV5-1	CVSSLGTGSASSEQYF
TRBV10-1	CASSPGLEDNDQFF
TRBV4-1	CASSQPRRGRNSPLHF
TRBV28	CASSFRGAGANVLTF